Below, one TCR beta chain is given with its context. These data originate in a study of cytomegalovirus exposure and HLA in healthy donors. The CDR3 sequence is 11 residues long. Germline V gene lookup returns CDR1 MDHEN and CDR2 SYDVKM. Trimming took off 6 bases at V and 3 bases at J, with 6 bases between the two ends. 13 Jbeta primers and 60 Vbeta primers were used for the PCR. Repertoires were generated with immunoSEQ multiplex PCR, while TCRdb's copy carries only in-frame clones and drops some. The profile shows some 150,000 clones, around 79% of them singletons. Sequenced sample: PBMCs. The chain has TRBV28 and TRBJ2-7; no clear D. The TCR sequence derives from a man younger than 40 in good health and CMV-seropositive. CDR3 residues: CASRSFYEQYF. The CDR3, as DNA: TGTGCCAGCAGGTCCTTCTACGAGCAGTACTTC.